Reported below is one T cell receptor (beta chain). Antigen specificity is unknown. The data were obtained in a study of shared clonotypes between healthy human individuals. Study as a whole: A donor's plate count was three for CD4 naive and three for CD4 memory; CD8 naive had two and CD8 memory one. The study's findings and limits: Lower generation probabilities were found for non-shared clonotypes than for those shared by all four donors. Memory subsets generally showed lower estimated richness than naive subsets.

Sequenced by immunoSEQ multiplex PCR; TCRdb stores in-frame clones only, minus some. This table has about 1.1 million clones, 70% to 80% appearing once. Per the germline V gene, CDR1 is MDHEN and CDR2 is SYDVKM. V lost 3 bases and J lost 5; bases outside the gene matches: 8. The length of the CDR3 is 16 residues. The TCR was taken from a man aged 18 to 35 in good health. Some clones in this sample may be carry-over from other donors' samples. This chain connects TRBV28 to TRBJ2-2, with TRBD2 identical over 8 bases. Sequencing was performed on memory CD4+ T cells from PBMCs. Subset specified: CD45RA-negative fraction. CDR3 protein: CASSFLSGSGTGELFF. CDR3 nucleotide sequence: TGTGCCAGCAGTTTCCTGAGCGGGAGTGGGACCGGGGAGCTGTTTTTT.